Detailed here is one T cell receptor (beta chain). Its antigen is undetermined. These data are taken from a study of T cell responses to AZD1222 COVID-19 vaccine. The germline gives CDR1 SGHAT, CDR2 FQNNGV. Trimming removed 5 bases from V and 9 bases from J; junction bases left unmatched: 9. The CDR3 length is 13 residues. Study-wide results and caveats: Without day 14 samples, only post-peak T cell repertoires were studied. The donors showed a predominance of white British ancestry and of females, with possible underestimation of clonal diversity.

Sequencing was performed with immunoSEQ multiplex PCR; in TCRdb, only in-frame clones are kept and a portion is missing. The table has some 170,000 clones, 90% seen once. This TCR was recovered from an adult who received the MenACWY meningococcal vaccine as a control. The chain links TRBV11-2 to TRBJ2-5; TRBD1 agrees at 7 bases. The material sequenced was peripheral blood, taken 28 days after the second dose of the MenACWY control vaccine. The chain's CDR3 is CASSRDRERAQYF. The CDR3 DNA is TGTGCCAGCAGCCGGGACAGAGAGAGAGCCCAGTACTTC.